This T cell receptor (beta chain) was captured in a study of T-cell reconstitution after alpha-beta-depleted transplantation in children. It was with unique molecular identifiers that the TCRbeta library was prepared. MiXCR, applied by TCRdb to the PCR reads, yields one record per CDR3 protein. The sample holds some 240,000 distinct CDR3 sequences, approximately 9.8% seen once. The CDR3 sequence is 16 residues long. Germline CDR1 and CDR2: SGHAT and FQNNGV. The V end was cut by 5 bases, the J end by 5 bases, with 22 bases between. The sample consisted of PBMCs from the stem cell graft donor, taken from the stem cell graft. This TCR came from a human donor who donated a stem cell graft to a child with SCID. The chain links TRBV11-2 to TRBJ2-7; possibly TRBD2 for D (7 bases). The CDR3 DNA follows: TGTGCCAGCAGCCCACCACCGGGGAGGGGGATAAACGAGCAGTACTTC. It codes for CASSPPPGRGINEQYF. Full variable domain (missing parts from reference TRBV11-2 and TRBJ2-7): EAGVAQSPRYKIIEKRQSVAFWCNPISGHATLYWYQQILGQGPKLLIQFQNNGVVDDSQLPKDRFSAERLKGVDSTLKIQPAKLEDSAVYLCASSPPPGRGINEQYFGPGTRLTVT.